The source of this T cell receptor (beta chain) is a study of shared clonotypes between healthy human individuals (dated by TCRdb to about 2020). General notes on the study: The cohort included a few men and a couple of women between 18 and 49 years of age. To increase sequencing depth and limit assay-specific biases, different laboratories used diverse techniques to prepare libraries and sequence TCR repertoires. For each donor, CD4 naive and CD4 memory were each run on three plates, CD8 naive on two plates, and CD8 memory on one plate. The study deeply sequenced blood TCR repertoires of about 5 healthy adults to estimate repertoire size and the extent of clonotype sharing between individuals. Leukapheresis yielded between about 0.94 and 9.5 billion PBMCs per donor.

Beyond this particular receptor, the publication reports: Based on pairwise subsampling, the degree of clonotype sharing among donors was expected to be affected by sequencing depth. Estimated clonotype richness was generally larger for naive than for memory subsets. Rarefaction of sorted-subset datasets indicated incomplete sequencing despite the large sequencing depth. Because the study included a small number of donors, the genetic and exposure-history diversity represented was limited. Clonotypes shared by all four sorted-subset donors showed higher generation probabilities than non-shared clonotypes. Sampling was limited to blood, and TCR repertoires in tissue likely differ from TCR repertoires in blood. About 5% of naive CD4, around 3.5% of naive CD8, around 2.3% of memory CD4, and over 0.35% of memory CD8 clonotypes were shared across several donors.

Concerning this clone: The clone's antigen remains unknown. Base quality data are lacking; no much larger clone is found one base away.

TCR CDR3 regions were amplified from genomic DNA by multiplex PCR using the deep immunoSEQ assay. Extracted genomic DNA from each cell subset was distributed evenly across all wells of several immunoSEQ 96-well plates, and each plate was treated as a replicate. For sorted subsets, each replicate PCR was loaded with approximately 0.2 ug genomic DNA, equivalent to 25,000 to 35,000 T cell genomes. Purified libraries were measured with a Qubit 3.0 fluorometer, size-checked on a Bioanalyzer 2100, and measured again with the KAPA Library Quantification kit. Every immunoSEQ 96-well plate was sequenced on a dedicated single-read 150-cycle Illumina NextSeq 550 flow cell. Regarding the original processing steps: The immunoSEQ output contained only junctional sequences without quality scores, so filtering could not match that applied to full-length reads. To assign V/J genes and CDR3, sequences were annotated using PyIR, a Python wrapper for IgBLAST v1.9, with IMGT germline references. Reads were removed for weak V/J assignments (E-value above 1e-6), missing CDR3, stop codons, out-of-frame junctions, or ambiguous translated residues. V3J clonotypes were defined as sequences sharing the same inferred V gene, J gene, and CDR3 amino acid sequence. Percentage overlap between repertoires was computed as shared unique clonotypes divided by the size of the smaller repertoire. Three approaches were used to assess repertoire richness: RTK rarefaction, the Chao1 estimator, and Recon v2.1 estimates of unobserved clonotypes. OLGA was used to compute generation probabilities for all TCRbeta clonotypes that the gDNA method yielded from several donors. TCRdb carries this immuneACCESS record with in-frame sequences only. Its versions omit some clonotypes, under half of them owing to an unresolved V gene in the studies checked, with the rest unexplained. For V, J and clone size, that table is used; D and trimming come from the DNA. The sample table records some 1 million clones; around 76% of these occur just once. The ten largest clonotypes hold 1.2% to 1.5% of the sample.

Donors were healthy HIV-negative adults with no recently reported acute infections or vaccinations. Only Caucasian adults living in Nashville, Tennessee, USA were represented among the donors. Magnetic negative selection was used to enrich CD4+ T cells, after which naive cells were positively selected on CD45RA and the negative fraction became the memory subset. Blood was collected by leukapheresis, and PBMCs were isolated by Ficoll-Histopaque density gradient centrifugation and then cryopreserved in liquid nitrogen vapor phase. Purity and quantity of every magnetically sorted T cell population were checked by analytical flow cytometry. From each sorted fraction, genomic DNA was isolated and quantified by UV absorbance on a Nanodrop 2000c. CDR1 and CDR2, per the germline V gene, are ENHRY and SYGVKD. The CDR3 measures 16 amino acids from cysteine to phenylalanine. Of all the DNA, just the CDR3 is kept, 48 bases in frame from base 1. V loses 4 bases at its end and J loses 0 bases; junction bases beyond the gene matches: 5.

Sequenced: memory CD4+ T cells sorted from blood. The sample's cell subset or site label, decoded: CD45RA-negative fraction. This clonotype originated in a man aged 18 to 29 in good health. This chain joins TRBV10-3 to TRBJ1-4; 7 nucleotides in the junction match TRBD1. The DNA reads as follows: TGTGCCATCAGTGGGGACAGACATGCAACTAATGAAAAACTGTTTTTT. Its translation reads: CAISGDRHATNEKLFF.